This T cell receptor beta chain was obtained from a study of T-cell reconstitution after alpha-beta-depleted transplantation in children. This clonotype has a count of ten or more. Trimming removed 4 bases from V and 5 bases from J; junction bases left unmatched: 4. Per the germline V gene, CDR1 is ENHRY and CDR2 is SYGVKD. CDR3 size: 15 residues. Preparation of the TCRbeta library involved a method that used unique molecular identifiers. TCRdb redid the calling of the PCR reads with MiXCR, one entry per CDR3 protein. Of 150,000 to 250,000 distinct CDR3 sequences listed, about 14% were seen once; the top ten hold approximately 13%.

The chain combines TRBV10-3 with TRBJ1-6, with 8 bases matching TRBD1. The TCR comes from a human donor who donated a stem cell graft to a child with acute lymphoblastic leukemia. Here the sequenced sample was PBMCs from the stem cell graft donor, taken from the stem cell graft. The CDR3 spells CAISGGQVNNSPLHF. The CDR3 nucleotides read TGTGCCATCAGTGGGGGACAGGTTAATAATTCACCCCTCCACTTT.